This TCR beta chain emerged from a study of cytomegalovirus exposure and HLA in healthy donors. Trimming cost V 2 bases and J 11 bases, with 16 bases left between them. This CDR3 is built from 13 residues. Germline V lookup: CDR1 SGDLS, CDR2 YYNGEE. Repertoires were generated with immunoSEQ multiplex PCR, while TCRdb's copy carries only in-frame clones and drops some. The profile shows 150,000 to 200,000 clones, more than 80% of them singletons. The chain carries TRBV9 and TRBJ1-1, with D unclear. The specimen was PBMCs. The receptor comes from a man younger than 35 in good health and CMV-seropositive. The CDR3 region is CASSVDLGLAAFF. CDR3 sequence (DNA): TGTGCCAGCAGCGTCGATCTCGGACTGGCGGCTTTCTTT.